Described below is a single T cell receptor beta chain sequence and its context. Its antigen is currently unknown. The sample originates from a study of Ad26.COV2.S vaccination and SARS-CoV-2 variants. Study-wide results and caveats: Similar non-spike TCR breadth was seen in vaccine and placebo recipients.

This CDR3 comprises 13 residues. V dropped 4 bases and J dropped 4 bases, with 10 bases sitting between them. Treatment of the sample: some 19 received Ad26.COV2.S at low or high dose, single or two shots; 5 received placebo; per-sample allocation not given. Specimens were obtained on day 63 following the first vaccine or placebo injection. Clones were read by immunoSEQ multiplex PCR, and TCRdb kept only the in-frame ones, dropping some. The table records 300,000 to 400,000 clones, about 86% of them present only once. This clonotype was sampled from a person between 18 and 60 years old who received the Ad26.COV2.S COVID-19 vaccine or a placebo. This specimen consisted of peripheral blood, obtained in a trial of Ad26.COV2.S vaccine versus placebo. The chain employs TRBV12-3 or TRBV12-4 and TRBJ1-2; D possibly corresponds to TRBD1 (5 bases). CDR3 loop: CASSSTGTYGYTF. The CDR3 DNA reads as TGTGCCAGCAGTTCCACCGGGACCTATGGCTACACCTTC.